Listed here are 24 T cell receptor beta chains from one sample, sequenced in a study of shared clonotypes between healthy human individuals. This table comes from immunoSEQ multiplex PCR, and its TCRdb copy is limited to in-frame clones, with some not included. The table records some 1.5 million clones, roughly 95% of them present only once. Sequenced material: naive CD4+ T cells sorted from blood. Indicated subset: CD45RA+ positively selected. The source of these receptors is a man aged 25 to 45 in good health.

This chain joins TRBV14 and TRBJ2-5; D might be TRBD2 (6 bases). The CDR3 is made up of 13 amino acids. Trimming left V 4 bases short and J 4 bases short, with 10 bases between. Germline V lookup: CDR1 SGHDN, CDR2 FVKESK. CDR3 sequence: CASSRGVRETQYF. CDR3 in DNA: TGTGCCAGCAGCCGGGGGGTCCGAGAGACCCAGTACTTC.

This chain links TRBV2 with TRBJ2-5; D possibly corresponds to TRBD2 (5 bases). The CDR3 contains 13 residues. The V gene's germline CDR1 is SNHLY and CDR2 FYNNEI. V was clipped by 7 bases and J by 5 bases, with 14 bases between them. This CDR3 is CASTMERVETQYF. Here the CDR3 DNA reads TGTGCCAGCACCATGGAGAGGGTCGAGACCCAGTACTTC.

The V gene is TRBV7-9, the J gene TRBJ2-1, with D possibly TRBD2 on 8 matching bases. Between the trimmed V and J ends, which lost 7 bases and 7 bases, there was a span of 17 bases. The CDR3 is 14 residues long. CDR1 and CDR2 from the germline V gene are SEHNR and FQNEAQ (reference sequence). In nucleotides, the CDR3 is TGTGCCAGCACCTTCAGGGGGACTAGAAATGAGCAGTTCTTC. This codes for CASTFRGTRNEQFF.

The J gene is TRBJ2-7, the V gene TRBV18; TRBD2 aligns across 12 bases. CDR1 KGHSH and CDR2 LQKENI come from the germline V gene. This CDR3 has 15 amino acids. J gave up 2 bases and V 5 bases, and 4 bases lay outside the gene matches. The CDR3 DNA follows: TGTGCCAGCTCAACTCGACTAGCGGGAGCCTACGAGCAGTACTTC. Residues: CASSTRLAGAYEQYF.

The rearrangement uses TRBV27 and TRBJ2-5; tentative D call: TRBD2 (5 bases). Per germline, CDR1 MNHEY and CDR2 SMNVEV (reference sequence). V was shortened by 1 base and J by 5 bases, with 11 bases between the two germline ends. This CDR3 spans 14 amino acids. CDR3 DNA: TGTGCCAGCAGTTTATTGGGAGTTTGGGAGACCCAGTACTTC. Its translation is CASSLLGVWETQYF.

This rearrangement joins TRBV14 to TRBJ1-1, with D tentatively TRBD1 (5 bases). Trimming pared 4 bases from V and 6 bases from J, leaving 18 bases between. CDR1 and CDR2 from the germline V gene are SGHDN and FVKESK. CDR3 length: 15 amino acids. The CDR3 DNA is TGTGCCAGCAGCCTGAAGAGGGCGGGGGTGGCTGAAGCTTTCTTT. It is translated as CASSLKRAGVAEAFF.

The chain combines TRBV5-4 with TRBJ2-4; 7 positions match TRBD1. The CDR3 consists of 15 residues. V lost 4 bases, J lost 3 bases, and 7 bases stayed unmatched. The V gene's germline CDR1 is SGHNT and CDR2 YYREEE (reference sequence). In nucleotides, the CDR3 is TGTGCCAGCAGCGAAACAGGGGCCCTCAAAAACATTCAGTACTTC. Translating gives CASSETGALKNIQYF.

This clone was picked up one time. The CDR3 DNA reads TGTGCCAGCAGCTTAGGCCAGGGGGACGAAAAACTGTTTTTT. Amino acid sequence: CASSLGQGDEKLFF. J is TRBJ1-4 and V is TRBV7-6, with 7 positions matching TRBD1. V lost 1 base, J lost 8 bases, and 4 bases stayed unmatched. Germline lookup yields CDR1 SGHVS and CDR2 FNYEAQ. The CDR3 spans 14 residues. Full variable domain (remainder filled in from reference TRBV7-6 and TRBJ1-4): GAGVSQSPRYKVTKRGQDVALRCDPISGHVSLYWYRQALGQGPEFLTYFNYEAQQDKSGLPNDRFSAERPEGSISTLTIQRTEQRDSAMYRCASSLGQGDEKLFFGSGTQLSVL.

The V and J genes are TRBV2 and TRBJ1-5; weak D call: TRBD1 (5 bases). Deletions cut 1 base from V and 0 bases from J, with 10 bases between. The CDR3 contains 16 residues. Per the germline V gene, CDR1 is SNHLY and CDR2 is FYNNEI. CDR3 region: CASSEGLTASNQPQHF. CDR3 DNA sequence: TGTGCCAGCAGTGAAGGGCTGACAGCTAGCAATCAGCCCCAGCATTTT.

This chain uses TRBV7-9 with TRBJ1-1; D is possibly TRBD1 (5 bases). Trimming removed 4 bases from V and 1 base from J, with 16 bases in between. Germline CDR1 is SEHNR and CDR2 is FQNEAQ (reference sequence). The CDR3 extends over 16 amino acids. The chain's CDR3 is CASSSYSGLTNTEAFF. As DNA, the CDR3 is TGTGCCAGCAGCTCGTACTCGGGGCTCACGAACACTGAAGCTTTCTTT. The entire variable domain, with the rest obtained from reference TRBV7-9 and TRBJ1-1, is as follows: DTGVSQNPRHKITKRGQNVTFRCDPISEHNRLYWYRQTLGQGPEFLTYFQNEAQLEKSRLLSDRFSAERPKGSFSTLEIQRTEQGDSAMYLCASSSYSGLTNTEAFFGQGTRLTVV.

The chain is built from TRBV5-4 and TRBJ2-2; D gene uncertain. The germline CDR1 and CDR2 sequences are SGHNT and YYREEE (reference sequence). There are 13 residues in the CDR3. The DNA for the CDR3 is TGTTCAACGGGTACAGCGAACACCGGGGAGCTGTTTTTT. Translating it yields CSTGTANTGELFF.

This clone is a singleton in its sample. The rearrangement uses TRBV5-6 and TRBJ2-5; a possible D gene is TRBD1 (7 bases). The CDR3 is made up of 14 amino acids. Per the germline V gene, CDR1 is SGHDT and CDR2 is YYEEEE. Trimming cost V 0 bases and J 5 bases, with 11 bases left between them. CDR3 bases: TGTGCCAGCAGCTTGGGTGGAGGGGGCGAGACCCAGTACTTC. Translating it yields CASSLGGGGETQYF.

The chain has TRBV5-6 and TRBJ2-2, with D possibly TRBD1 on 6 matching bases. Germline V gene data show CDR1 as SGHDT and CDR2 as YYEEEE. The CDR3 covers 14 residues. With 1 base removed from V and 6 bases from J, the gap between germline ends came to 10 bases. CDR3: CASSLRGMAGELFF. The CDR3 DNA sequence: TGTGCCAGCAGCTTGAGGGGGATGGCCGGGGAGCTGTTTTTT.

The genes are TRBV5-4 and TRBJ1-5; D unresolved. Germline-derived CDR1 and CDR2 are SGHNT and YYREEE (reference sequence). The CDR3 length is 13 residues. Deletions cut 0 bases from V and 4 bases from J, with 5 bases between. The CDR3 DNA reads as TGTGCCAGCAGCTTGGCATTTAATCAGCCCCAGCATTTT. Translating gives CASSLAFNQPQHF.

This chain links TRBV10-1 with TRBJ2-1; the match to TRBD2 covers 10 bases. The V segment lost 5 bases and the J segment 4 bases; nucleotides outside the gene matches: 14. The CDR3 sequence is 18 residues long. Germline assignment: CDR1 WNHNN and CDR2 SYGVQD (reference sequence). In nucleotides, the CDR3 is TGCGCCAGCAGTAGAGCGGGAGGGCGGGAGAAACTATACAATGAGCAGTTCTTC. This codes for CASSRAGGREKLYNEQFF.

The rearrangement links TRBV5-1 to TRBJ2-1, with 9 bases aligning to TRBD2. J lost 4 bases, V lost 0 bases, and 8 bases had no gene match. Germline CDR1 reads SGHRS; CDR2 reads YFSETQ. This CDR3 contains 17 residues. In DNA form, the CDR3 reads TGCGCCAGCAGCTTGGGTAGTAGCGGGAGAATATACAATGAGCAGTTCTTC. Encoded protein: CASSLGSSGRIYNEQFF.

The chain uses TRBV5-1 and TRBJ2-7, with 10 nucleotides matching TRBD1. V lost 9 bases to trimming and J lost 2 bases; unmatched junction nucleotides: 8. Per germline, CDR1 SGHRS and CDR2 YFSETQ. The CDR3 length is 14 residues. CDR3 bases: TGCGCCACCTCCCCGGGACAGGGGCCCTACGAGCAGTACTTC. Its protein is CATSPGQGPYEQYF.

This clone was seen a single time. The chain recombines TRBV10-2 with TRBJ2-5, with a tentative D call TRBD1 (5 bases). Trimming removed 5 bases at V and 1 base at J, with 8 bases between. This CDR3 has 13 residues. The germline V gene has CDR1 WSHSY and CDR2 SAAADI. CDR3: CASSRQSQETQYF. In nucleotides, the CDR3 is TGCGCCAGCAGTCGACAGAGCCAAGAGACCCAGTACTTC.

The chain has TRBV29-1 and TRBJ1-5; tentative D call: TRBD1 (5 bases). The V gene's germline CDR1 is SQVTM and CDR2 ANQGSEA. The CDR3 has 16 amino acids. The germline V and J ends were trimmed by 4 bases and 3 bases, with 19 bases remaining between them. As DNA, the CDR3 is TGCAGCGTTGCGGGGGGAGGGGCAGGAGACAATCAGCCCCAGCATTTT. Translation: CSVAGGGAGDNQPQHF.

The V call is TRBV19, the J call TRBJ1-5, with 7 bases lining up with TRBD1. CDR1 is LNHDA and CDR2 is SQIVND in the germline V gene (reference sequence). This CDR3 region has 16 residues. After removal of 5 bases from V and 1 base from J, the junction contained 8 bases not matched to a gene. The CDR3 is CASSPMGQRSNQPQHF. In DNA, the CDR3 is TGTGCCAGTAGTCCCATGGGACAGAGGAGCAATCAGCCCCAGCATTTT.

The chain joins TRBV19 to TRBJ1-4; a possible D gene is TRBD1 (6 bases). CDR1 is LNHDA and CDR2 is SQIVND in the germline V gene (reference sequence). The CDR3 has 15 amino acids. Trimming cost V 4 bases and J 0 bases, with 9 bases left between them. CDR3 in amino acids: CASSRGHSTNEKLFF. CDR3 in DNA: TGTGCCAGTAGTAGGGGACACTCAACTAATGAAAAACTGTTTTTT.

V usage is TRBV30 and J usage is TRBJ1-2; D remains ambiguous. Germline assignment: CDR1 GTSNPN and CDR2 SVGIG (reference sequence). The CDR3 length is 11 residues. V lost 1 base, J lost 3 bases, and 3 bases lay in between. CDR3 coding DNA: TGTGCCTGGAGTGCAGACTATGGCTACACCTTC. It is translated as CAWSADYGYTF.

This sequence joins TRBV27 and TRBJ2-7; TRBD1 matches at 9 bases. Germline CDR1 reads MNHEY; CDR2 reads SMNVEV (reference sequence). The CDR3 length is 12 residues. V dropped 10 bases and J dropped 3; count of bases not matched to a gene: 4. The CDR3 spells CATRTGDYEQYF. The CDR3 coding sequence is TGTGCCACCCGGACAGGGGACTACGAGCAGTACTTC.

J is TRBJ1-2 and V is TRBV6-1; the D is unclear. Trimming removed 6 bases at V and 4 bases at J, with 12 bases between. Germline values: CDR1 MNHNS, CDR2 SASEGT. This CDR3 is 13 amino acids long. The CDR3: CASSLDGIYGYTF. Here the CDR3 DNA reads TGTGCCAGCAGCTTGGACGGAATCTATGGCTACACCTTC.